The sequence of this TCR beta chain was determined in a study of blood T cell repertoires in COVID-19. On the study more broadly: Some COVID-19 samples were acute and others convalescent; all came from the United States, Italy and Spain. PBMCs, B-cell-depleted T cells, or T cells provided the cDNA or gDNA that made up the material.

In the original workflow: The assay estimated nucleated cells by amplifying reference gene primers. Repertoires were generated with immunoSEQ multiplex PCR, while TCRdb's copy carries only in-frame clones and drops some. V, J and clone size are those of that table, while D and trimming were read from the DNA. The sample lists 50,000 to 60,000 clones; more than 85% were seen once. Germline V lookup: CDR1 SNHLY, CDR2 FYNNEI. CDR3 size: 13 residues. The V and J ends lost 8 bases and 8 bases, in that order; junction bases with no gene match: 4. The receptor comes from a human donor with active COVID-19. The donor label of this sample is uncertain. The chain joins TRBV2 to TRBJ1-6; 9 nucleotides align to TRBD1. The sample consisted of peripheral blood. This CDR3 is CASRRQGDSPLHF. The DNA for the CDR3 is TGTGCCAGCCGAAGACAGGGGGATTCACCCCTCCACTTT.